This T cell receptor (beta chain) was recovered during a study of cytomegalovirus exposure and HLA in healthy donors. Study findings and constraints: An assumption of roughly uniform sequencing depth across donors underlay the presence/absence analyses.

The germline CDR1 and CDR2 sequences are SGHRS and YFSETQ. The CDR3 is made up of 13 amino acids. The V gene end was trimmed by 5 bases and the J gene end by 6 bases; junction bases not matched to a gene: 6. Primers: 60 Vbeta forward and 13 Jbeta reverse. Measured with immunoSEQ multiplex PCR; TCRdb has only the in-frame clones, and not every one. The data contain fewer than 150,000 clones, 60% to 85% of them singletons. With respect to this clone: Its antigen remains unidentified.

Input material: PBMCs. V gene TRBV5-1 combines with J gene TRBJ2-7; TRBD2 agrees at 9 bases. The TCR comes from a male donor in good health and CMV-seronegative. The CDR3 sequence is CASRPAGGGEQYF. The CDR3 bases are TGCGCCAGCAGGCCAGCGGGGGGTGGCGAGCAGTACTTC. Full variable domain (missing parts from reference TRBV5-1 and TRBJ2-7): KAGVTQTPRYLIKTRGQQVTLSCSPISGHRSVSWYQQTPGQGLQFLFEYFSETQRNKGNFPGRFSGRQFSNSRSEMNVSTLELGDSALYLCASRPAGGGEQYFGPGTRLTVT.